A selection of T cell receptor beta chains follows, all from one sample in a study of T-cell reconstitution after alpha-beta-depleted transplantation in children. In TCRdb, the PCR reads were re-called with MiXCR into one record per CDR3 protein. Of some 840,000 distinct CDR3 sequences in the sample, about 16% are singletons; the top ten hold about 4.6%. The sequences come from PBMCs, mostly from graft donor cells, collected 360 days after TCRalphabeta/CD19-depleted stem cell transplant. These receptors were obtained from a male patient younger than 18 who had a stem cell transplant for acute lymphoblastic leukemia, so the T cells may come from the graft donor. CDR3s include the opening cysteine and the closing phenylalanine or tryptophan. Each record gives: CDR3 length, V gene, D gene, clone size, J gene, CDR3 protein, CDR3 DNA. D genes are given only for firm matches. Size is stated for part of the rows, as once, few or many counts, or as a class when the clone is expanded.

length: 13; V: TRBV4-1; D: -; size: few; J: TRBJ2-7; CDR3: CASSQVIRSEQYF; DNA: TGCGCCAGCAGCCAAGTTATCCGAAGCGAGCAGTACTTC
length: 14; V: TRBV15; D: -; size: -; J: TRBJ1-2; CDR3: CATSREYANYGYTF; DNA: TGTGCCACCAGCAGAGAATATGCTAACTATGGCTACACCTTC
length: 13; V: TRBV20-1; D: -; size: -; J: TRBJ2-7; CDR3: CSAREGPFYEQYF; DNA: TGCAGTGCTAGAGAAGGTCCCTTCTACGAGCAGTACTTC
length: 13; V: TRBV29-1; D: -; size: many; J: TRBJ2-7; CDR3: CSVETGVPYEQYF; DNA: TGCAGCGTGGAGACCGGAGTCCCCTACGAGCAGTACTTC
length: 13; V: TRBV7-3; D: -; size: -; J: TRBJ2-1; CDR3: CASSPRAGGEQFF; DNA: TGTGCCAGCAGCCCTAGGGCCGGTGGTGAGCAGTTCTTC
length: 17; V: TRBV29-1; D: TRBD2; size: few; J: TRBJ2-5; CDR3: CSVTPGRLAGVQETQYF; DNA: TGCAGCGTTACCCCCGGGAGACTAGCGGGGGTTCAAGAGACCCAGTACTTC
length: 14; V: TRBV6-1; D: -; size: few; J: TRBJ1-1; CDR3: CASERGPVRTEAFF; DNA: TGTGCCAGCGAACGGGGCCCAGTCCGGACTGAAGCTTTCTTT
length: 20; V: TRBV11-1; D: TRBD2; size: -; J: TRBJ2-2; CDR3: CASSLVWGLAGESNTGELFF; DNA: TGTGCCAGCAGCTTGGTCTGGGGACTAGCGGGAGAGTCGAACACCGGGGAGCTGTTTTTT
length: 14; V: TRBV3-1; D: -; size: few; J: TRBJ2-7; CDR3: CASSQRDSGYEQYF; DNA: TGTGCCAGCAGCCAAAGGGATAGCGGCTACGAGCAGTACTTC
length: 15; V: TRBV20-1; D: -; size: few; J: TRBJ2-1; CDR3: CSARAPYFAYNEQFF; DNA: TGCAGTGCTAGAGCCCCGTACTTCGCTTACAATGAGCAGTTCTTC
length: 14; V: TRBV9; D: -; size: few; J: TRBJ1-1; CDR3: CASSVARMNTEAFF; DNA: TGTGCCAGCAGCGTAGCTCGAATGAACACTGAAGCTTTCTTT
length: 12; V: TRBV30; D: -; size: few; J: TRBJ2-7; CDR3: CAWSVQNWSPYF; DNA: TGTGCCTGGAGTGTACAGAACTGGTCACCGTACTTC
length: 15; V: TRBV28; D: -; size: many; J: TRBJ2-7; CDR3: CASSLSGYLTYEQYF; DNA: TGTGCCAGCAGTTTATCAGGGTACCTCACCTACGAGCAGTACTTC
length: 10; V: TRBV29-1; D: -; size: few; J: TRBJ2-5; CDR3: CSLIGETQYF; DNA: TGCAGCTTAATCGGGGAGACCCAGTACTTC
length: 11; V: TRBV12-3/TRBV12-4; D: TRBD1; size: many; J: TRBJ2-7; CDR3: CASGTGTGKYF; DNA: TGTGCCAGCGGGACCGGGACAGGGAAGTACTTC
length: 12; V: TRBV7-9; D: -; size: -; J: TRBJ2-3; CDR3: CASSFHPDTQYF; DNA: TGTGCCAGCAGCTTTCACCCAGATACGCAGTATTTT
length: 14; V: TRBV30; D: TRBD1; size: few; J: TRBJ2-1; CDR3: CAWGGQGPNNEQFF; DNA: TGTGCCTGGGGGGGACAGGGGCCCAACAATGAGCAGTTCTTC
length: 13; V: TRBV5-1; D: -; size: few; J: TRBJ2-2; CDR3: CASSPLSTGELFF; DNA: TGCGCCAGCAGCCCCCTCTCCACCGGGGAGCTGTTTTTT
length: 14; V: TRBV7-9; D: TRBD1; size: -; J: TRBJ2-7; CDR3: CASSEGAGPYEQYF; DNA: TGTGCCAGCAGCGAGGGGGCAGGGCCCTACGAGCAGTACTTC
length: 14; V: TRBV2; D: -; size: few; J: TRBJ2-1; CDR3: CASRFNSGAYEQFF; DNA: TGTGCCAGCCGCTTTAATAGTGGGGCGTATGAGCAGTTCTTC
length: 13; V: TRBV24-1; D: -; size: many; J: TRBJ2-1; CDR3: CATSDFSGNEQFF; DNA: TGTGCCACCAGTGATTTCTCAGGCAATGAGCAGTTCTTC
length: 10; V: TRBV27; D: -; size: few; J: TRBJ2-3; CDR3: CASTFWRQYF; DNA: TGTGCCAGCACATTCTGGCGGCAGTATTTT
length: 19; V: TRBV25-1; D: TRBD2; size: -; J: TRBJ2-5; CDR3: CASSEYKSNGRANRETQYF; DNA: TGTGCCAGCAGTGAATATAAGTCTAACGGGAGGGCCAATCGGGAGACCCAGTACTTC
length: 11; V: TRBV5-1; D: -; size: many; J: TRBJ2-2; CDR3: CASGRTGELFF; DNA: TGCGCCAGCGGCCGCACCGGGGAGCTGTTTTTT
length: 15; V: TRBV25-1; D: TRBD1; size: -; J: TRBJ2-7; CDR3: CASSGGTGAYYEQYF; DNA: TGTGCCAGCAGTGGCGGGACAGGAGCATACTACGAGCAGTACTTC
length: 17; V: TRBV5-1; D: -; size: -; J: TRBJ2-7; CDR3: CASSLDPGSVSSYEQYF; DNA: TGCGCCAGCAGCTTGGACCCCGGGAGCGTTAGCTCCTACGAGCAGTACTTC
length: 15; V: TRBV7-6; D: TRBD1; size: few; J: TRBJ1-2; CDR3: CASSPGTASNYGYTF; DNA: TGTGCCAGCTCCCCCGGGACAGCATCTAACTATGGCTACACCTTC
length: 15; V: TRBV9; D: TRBD2; size: few; J: TRBJ2-1; CDR3: CASSLSGSDHNEQFF; DNA: TGTGCCAGCAGCCTTAGCGGGAGCGACCACAATGAGCAGTTCTTC
length: 12; V: TRBV28; D: -; size: few; J: TRBJ1-2; CDR3: CASSWGHYGYTF; DNA: TGTGCCAGCAGTTGGGGCCATTATGGCTACACCTTC